This T cell receptor (beta chain) was sequenced during a study of blood T cells in healthy people across ages (dated by TCRdb to between 2015 and 2016). Study-level background: In model experiments, roughly one uniquely barcoded TCR beta cDNA molecule per two T cells was captured by template switching. To avoid experimental bias, donors of different ages were spread randomly across the sequencing lanes. The donors were split into four age groups: young (average roughly 15 years), middle-aged (about 40), aged (approximately 60) and long-lived (roughly 86). Using deep sequencing normalized with unique cDNA molecular identifiers, the study measured how TCR beta repertoire diversity changes with age. The study analyzed two additional independent replicas of 1 million unique cDNA reads from the same blood draw for two donors, one aged 18 to 29 and one aged 80 or older. The study at large found these results: The long-lived group showed more naive CD4+ T cells, fewer expanded clones and increased TCR diversity than the aged group, suggesting age selection. Donor CMV infection status was unknown, potentially confounding age-related changes in expanded clonotypes. As age increased, observed TCR beta diversity per million T cells dropped in a roughly linear way, and a significant reduction was already evident by age 40. Because profiling used bulk unsorted PBMCs, naive and antigen-experienced compartments could not be compared conclusively. There was a strong correlation between observed TCR beta diversity and the percentage of naive T cells measured by flow cytometry. Estimates of total diversity based on one million sequenced T cells were considered lower bounds and underestimates.

This clonotype was detected a few times. This receptor's antigen is unknown. Base qualities are not at hand, and no much larger clone is one base apart. The germline V gene gives CDR1 as SNHLY and CDR2 as FYNNEI. From its cysteine to its phenylalanine, the CDR3 spans 15 amino acids. Only CDR3 DNA remains: 45 bases, in frame from the first base. Libraries were prepared through 5' RACE. The sequencing machine was an Illumina HiSeq 2500. A second PCR of roughly 7 to 12 cycles was run with a J-beta primer mix and a sample-barcoded 5' primer. A template-switch 5' adaptor carrying 12 random nucleotides introduced a unique molecular identifier onto each TCR beta cDNA molecule. Each sample yielded at least 2.5 million CDR3-containing paired-end reads. First-strand cDNA was synthesized from all RNA with the Mint cDNA synthesis kit, primed by a TRBC-specific oligonucleotide. All cDNA was treated with uracil-DNA glycosylase and then went through a first 18-cycle PCR with the universal primers M1SS and BC2_uni_R. Under the source paper's analysis protocol: Normalization of each sample was performed by random selection of 1 million high-quality reads, each carrying a distinct molecular identifier. Instead of being binned into consensus sequences, reads with shared molecular identifiers were discarded. MiTCR, with a Q25 quality threshold and the strictest error-elimination algorithm, was used for CDR3 identification, clonotype clustering and error correction. A nonparametric unseen species model with Euler transformation was used to estimate lower-bound total TCR beta diversity. TCRdb itself trimmed the public reads at Q25 with fastp, ran MiXCR and retained productive beta chains. Records with the same CDR3 protein are collapsed into one entry carrying the most frequent genes and DNA. For this entry, the V and J calls and clone size follow TCRdb and not the study's own pipeline. This sample comprises 1.5 million to 2 million distinct CDR3 sequences, roughly 52% of them detected only once. 2% to 2.5% of the sample comes from the top ten.

Donors were about 36 systemically healthy Caucasian individuals from Russia aged roughly 6 to 90 years. Roughly 11 milliliters of peripheral blood were drawn from each donor into EDTA-treated Vacutainer tubes. Ficoll-Paque density-gradient centrifugation was used to isolate PBMCs, with at least 6.5 million obtained per sample. Trizol reagent was used to extract total RNA from the PBMCs, yielding at least 6 micrograms per sample. Naive CD45RAhigh/CD27high T cell percentages were measured by flow cytometry on a PBMC aliquot from every donor. Recombination joined TRBV2 with TRBJ2-7; the central 13 bases match TRBD2. The DNA end is more similar to TRBJ2-5, so the J call may be wrong. This receptor was identified in a woman aged 40 to 50 in good health. The sample was blood. The encoded CDR3 is CASALGLAGVVTQYF. In nucleotides, the sequence is TGTGCCAGCGCACTTGGACTAGCGGGGGTGGTGACCCAGTACTTC.